This TCR beta chain was captured in a study of response to subunit inactivated influenza vaccine. TCRdb reanalysed the RT-PCR reads using MiXCR and keeps one entry per CDR3 protein. Altogether hundreds of thousands of distinct CDR3 sequences are present, roughly 13% being singletons, with the ten largest covering 6.5% to 8.5%. There are 15 residues in the CDR3. Trimming shortened V by 1 base and J by 2 bases, and 10 bases separated the two germline ends. The germline V gene encodes CDR1 SGHVS and CDR2 FNYEAQ. Study-level findings and limits: Each seasonal flu vaccination may recruit only limited new T cells, authors suggested.

With regard to this clonotype: Its antigen is not identified.

The V call is TRBV7-6, the J call TRBJ2-3, with D tentatively TRBD1 or TRBD2 (5 bases each). Here the sequenced sample was PBMCs from blood, taken around 14 days before vaccination. The TCR was taken from a man aged 45-65 years who received an inactivated influenza vaccine. The DNA of the CDR3 is TGTGCCAGCAGCTTAGTCCCGGGGCCCACAGATACGCAGTATTTT. This codes for CASSLVPGPTDTQYF.